The 20 T cell receptor beta chains below all came from one sample that was sequenced in a study of blood T cell repertoires in COVID-19. The table came from immunoSEQ multiplex PCR; TCRdb's copy has only in-frame clones and leaves some out. Among some 130,000 clones listed, roughly 90% were seen once. The sample was peripheral blood. These receptors were obtained from a man between 60 and 70 years old with COVID-19, enrolled during active disease.

This sequence joins TRBV19 and TRBJ1-5; D is undetermined. With 5 bases removed from V and 0 bases from J, the gap between germline ends came to 8 bases. This CDR3 is built from 14 residues. Looked up from germline, CDR1 is LNHDA and CDR2 is SQIVND (reference sequence). CDR3: CASSPPYSNQPQHF. The CDR3 bases are TGTGCCAGTAGTCCCCCTTATAGCAATCAGCCCCAGCATTTT.

The chain has TRBV6-2 or TRBV6-3 and TRBJ1-2; D call uncertain. The CDR3 has 13 residues. CDR1 is MNHEY and CDR2 is SVGEGT in the germline V gene. The V end was cut by 4 bases, the J end by 0 bases, with 6 bases between. CDR3 residues: CASSSVSNYGYTF. The CDR3 DNA sequence: TGTGCCAGCAGTTCAGTTTCTAACTATGGCTACACCTTC.

This clone was counted between two and nine times. The V call is TRBV28, the J call TRBJ2-2, with 12 bases aligning to TRBD2. The V and J ends lost 7 bases and 3 bases, in that order; junction bases with no gene match: 6. The CDR3 covers 16 residues. Germline values: CDR1 MDHEN, CDR2 SYDVKM. CDR3 residues: CASTPSGRAYTGELFF. The DNA of the CDR3 is TGTGCCAGCACCCCTAGCGGGAGGGCCTACACCGGGGAGCTGTTTTTT.

The chain couples TRBV2 to TRBJ2-7; D remains ambiguous. V dropped 6 bases and J dropped 2 bases, with 8 bases sitting between them. The germline gives CDR1 SNHLY, CDR2 FYNNEI. The CDR3 length is 12 residues. The CDR3 nucleotides read TGTGCCAGCAGATTAGTGACCTACGAGCAGTACTTC. This sequence encodes CASRLVTYEQYF. The variable domain in full, completed from reference TRBV2 and TRBJ2-7, reads EPEVTQTPSHQVTQMGQEVILRCVPISNHLYFYWYRQILGQKVEFLVSFYNNEISEKSEIFDDQFSVERPDGSNFTLKIRSTKLEDSAMYFCASRLVTYEQYFGPGTRLTVT.

This chain connects TRBV5-1 to TRBJ2-1; 7 bases align to TRBD1. CDR1 is SGHRS, CDR2 YFSETQ, per germline. The CDR3 totals 15 residues. After removal of 7 bases from V and 7 bases from J, the junction contained 14 bases not matched to a gene. The CDR3, as DNA: TGCGCCAGCGGCCAGACGGGACAGTCGAGGAATGAGCAGTTCTTC. Its protein is CASGQTGQSRNEQFF.

V is TRBV5-1 and J is TRBJ2-4; possibly TRBD1 for D (6 bases). Trimming stripped 2 bases from V and 5 bases from J, with 14 bases between. The CDR3 totals 15 residues. The germline V gene encodes CDR1 SGHRS and CDR2 YFSETQ. CDR3 residues: CASSFRTDRENIQYF. The DNA for the CDR3 is TGCGCCAGCAGCTTTAGAACGGACAGAGAAAACATTCAGTACTTC.

As concerns this clone: Other nucleotide sequences in the sample specify the same CDR3. The chain uses TRBV9 and TRBJ2-5; 8 bases map to TRBD2. The CDR3 covers 15 residues. Germline CDR1 is SGDLS and CDR2 is YYNGEE. The V gene end was trimmed by 2 bases and the J gene end by 3 bases; junction bases not matched to a gene: 6. CDR3 loop: CASSVGLAGEETQYF. The CDR3 region has the DNA TGTGCCAGCAGCGTCGGACTAGCTGGGGAAGAGACCCAGTACTTC.

This clone turned up a few times. The gene calls are TRBV5-6 and TRBJ2-2, with TRBD2 matching 11 bases. This CDR3 has 19 amino acids. V gave up 7 bases and J gave up 0 bases; unmatched junction bases: 14. Germline values: CDR1 SGHDT, CDR2 YYEEEE. The CDR3 region is CASDTRLAGPLSNTGELFF. The CDR3 DNA reads TGTGCCAGCGATACAAGACTAGCGGGACCTCTCTCGAACACCGGGGAGCTGTTTTTT.

The chain couples TRBV18 to TRBJ1-6; 7 nucleotides line up with TRBD1. Germline CDR1 and CDR2: KGHSH and LQKENI. This CDR3 comprises 16 residues. Trimming removed 5 bases from V and 8 bases from J; junction bases left unmatched: 12. The CDR3 reads CASSALPGGVDSPLHF. DNA of the CDR3: TGTGCCAGCTCAGCCTTACCAGGGGGAGTTGATTCACCCCTCCACTTT.

The chain joins TRBV28 to TRBJ2-7; 13 bases are shared with TRBD2. V dropped 6 bases and J dropped 6; count of bases not matched to a gene: 8. The germline V gene encodes CDR1 MDHEN and CDR2 SYDVKM. The CDR3 consists of 15 residues. CDR3 sequence reads: CASRSGLAGVGEQYF. DNA for the CDR3: TGTGCCAGCAGAAGTGGACTAGCGGGAGTTGGCGAGCAGTACTTC.

The chain couples TRBV19 to TRBJ1-5; D not resolved. This CDR3 is 17 amino acids long. Germline-derived CDR1 and CDR2 are LNHDA and SQIVND (reference sequence). V was pared by 2 bases and J by 3 bases, with 17 bases between. The CDR3 protein is CASSIPDGRRDNQPQHF. The CDR3 coding sequence is TGTGCCAGTAGTATACCCGACGGACGCCGGGACAATCAGCCCCAGCATTTT. The variable domain in full, with the rest retrieved from reference TRBV19 and TRBJ1-5, is DGGITQSPKYLFRKEGQNVTLSCEQNLNHDAMYWYRQDPGQGLRLIYYSQIVNDFQKGDIAEGYSVSREKKESFPLTVTSAQKNPTAFYLCASSIPDGRRDNQPQHFGDGTRLSIL.

This rearrangement joins TRBV5-1 to TRBJ2-7, with D maybe TRBD1 (6 bases). V was clipped by 1 base and J by 0 bases, with 20 bases between them. Per the germline V gene, CDR1 is SGHRS and CDR2 is YFSETQ. CDR3 size: 18 residues. The chain's CDR3 is CASSLFRGTGSPSYEQYF. The CDR3 DNA reads TGCGCCAGCAGCTTGTTCAGGGGTACGGGGAGCCCCTCCTACGAGCAGTACTTC. Full variable domain (missing parts from reference TRBV5-1 and TRBJ2-7): KAGVTQTPRYLIKTRGQQVTLSCSPISGHRSVSWYQQTPGQGLQFLFEYFSETQRNKGNFPGRFSGRQFSNSRSEMNVSTLELGDSALYLCASSLFRGTGSPSYEQYFGPGTRLTVT.

The V and J genes are TRBV9 and TRBJ1-1; 9 positions agree with TRBD1. The CDR3 length is 17 residues. V lost 3 bases and J lost 5; bases outside the gene matches: 14. Germline V gene data show CDR1 as SGDLS and CDR2 as YYNGEE. CDR3 region: CASSDGTGYTPQTEAFF. CDR3 nucleotides: TGTGCCAGCAGCGACGGGACAGGGTATACGCCTCAAACTGAAGCTTTCTTT.

V and J are TRBV29-1 and TRBJ2-7, with a possible D match to TRBD1 (6 bases). CDR3 length equals 12 residues. CDR1 is SQVTM, CDR2 ANQGSEA, per germline. Trimming left V 6 bases short and J 6 bases short, with 15 bases between. The CDR3: CSVSLGAPEQYF. The CDR3 bases are TGCAGCGTCTCACTGGGGGCGCCCGAGCAGTACTTC.

This rearrangement joins TRBV9 to TRBJ2-2, with D tentatively TRBD2 (6 bases). The CDR3 loop spans 15 amino acids. V lost 0 bases and J lost 4, with 10 bases in between. The V gene's germline CDR1 is SGDLS and CDR2 YYNGEE. In nucleotides, the CDR3 is TGTGCCAGCAGCGTAGGGGACTCCTTCACCGGGGAGCTGTTTTTT. It encodes CASSVGDSFTGELFF.

CDR3 DNA sequence: TGTGCCAGCAGTCTGGGACATATATCCTACGAGCAGTACTTC. The encoded protein is CASSLGHISYEQYF. The chain recombines TRBV27 with TRBJ2-7; a possible D gene is TRBD1 (6 bases). Between the trimmed V and J ends, which lost 5 bases and 1 base, there was a span of 12 bases. This CDR3 contains 14 residues. Germline V lookup: CDR1 MNHEY, CDR2 SMNVEV (reference sequence).

This rearrangement joins TRBV2 to TRBJ1-6; no clear D gene. Germline V gives CDR1 SNHLY, CDR2 FYNNEI. Trimming shortened V by 11 bases and J by 5 bases, and 10 bases separated the two germline ends. This CDR3 spans 12 amino acids. The CDR3 DNA follows: TGTGCCGGTAACAGAGATAATTCACCCCTCCACTTT. This sequence encodes CAGNRDNSPLHF.

The genes are TRBV28 and TRBJ1-1; 10 bases agree with TRBD1. The V gene's germline CDR1 is MDHEN and CDR2 SYDVKM. V dropped 3 bases and J dropped 4; count of bases not matched to a gene: 5. The CDR3 runs 15 residues. This chain's CDR3 is CASSFPGQGLTEAFF. The CDR3 DNA reads as TGTGCCAGCAGTTTTCCGGGACAGGGGCTCACTGAAGCTTTCTTT.

The chain couples TRBV7-9 to TRBJ2-7; a weak D match, TRBD2 (5 bases). With 10 bases removed from V and 6 bases from J, the gap between germline ends came to 16 bases. The germline V gene has CDR1 SEHNR and CDR2 FQNEAQ (reference sequence). This CDR3 is built from 12 residues. The CDR3 sequence is CATGLFAGEQYF. In DNA, the CDR3 is TGTGCCACAGGACTCTTCGCAGGCGAGCAGTACTTC.

The CDR3 is CATSRDSGIYEQYF. The CDR3 DNA is TGTGCCACCAGCAGAGATTCAGGAATCTACGAGCAGTACTTC. This rearrangement joins TRBV15 to TRBJ2-7; the D is unclear. The CDR3 extends over 14 amino acids. V was pared by 0 bases and J by 3 bases, with 9 bases between. The germline gives CDR1 LNHNV, CDR2 YYDKDF (reference sequence).